This T cell receptor beta chain was captured in a study of blood T cells in healthy people across ages. This clonotype was detected only a few times. The CDR3 runs to 16 residues. Per germline, CDR1 SEHNR and CDR2 FQNEAQ (reference sequence). The V gene end was trimmed by 5 bases and the J gene end by 5 bases; junction bases not matched to a gene: 13. A second PCR, run for roughly 7 to 11 cycles, used a sample-barcoded 5' primer plus a J-beta primer mix. Paired-end reads containing CDR3 totaled no fewer than 3 million for each sample. TCRdb redid the calling of the 5' RACE reads with MiXCR, one entry per CDR3 protein. The sample records about 1.1 million distinct CDR3 sequences, less than 45% being singletons.

The sequenced sample was blood. The sequence was collected from a man aged 18 to 35 in good health. The chain employs TRBV7-9 and TRBJ2-5; the match to TRBD1 covers 8 bases. This CDR3 reads CASSIRGQGPRETQYF. The CDR3 region has the DNA TGTGCCAGCAGCATTCGTGGACAGGGCCCTAGGGAGACCCAGTACTTC. Combining the CDR3 with reference TRBV7-9 and TRBJ2-5 gives the whole variable domain DTGVSQNPRHKITKRGQNVTFRCDPISEHNRLYWYRQTLGQGPEFLTYFQNEAQLEKSRLLSDRFSAERPKGSFSTLEIQRTEQGDSAMYLCASSIRGQGPRETQYFGPGTRLLVL.